The rows below give T cell receptor beta chains drawn from one sample of a study of blood T cells in healthy people across ages. Each CDR3 protein is one row after TCRdb ran MiXCR on the 5' RACE reads. The profile covers 600,000 to 900,000 distinct CDR3 sequences, with approximately 24% appearing a single time and approximately 2.9% taken by the ten largest. Another study also made use of these data, one on T cells of mothers and their children.

The sample taken for sequencing was blood. The receptor set was obtained from a boy aged 5-17 years in good health. The CDR3 runs from the conserved cysteine through the conserved F or W. D genes are given only for firm matches. Clone size appears in some rows only: once, few, many, or a class for an expanded clone.

j_call	d_call	v_call	clone_size	cdr3_nt	cdr3_aa
TRBJ2-1	TRBD2	TRBV2	few	TGTGCCATACTAGCGGGGGGGGACAATGGGCAGTTCTTC	CAILAGGDNGQFF
TRBJ1-2	.	TRBV2	.	TGTGCCAGCTATTATGTCCGGGCGTATGGCTACACCTTC	CASYYVRAYGYTF
TRBJ2-7	.	TRBV9	.	TGTGCCAGCAGCGTAGCTCCTCTCTACGAGCAGTACTTC	CASSVAPLYEQYF
TRBJ2-5	.	TRBV27	.	TGTGCCAGCAGTTTAGGGGTCGGGGTTCAAGAGACCCAGTACTTC	CASSLGVGVQETQYF
TRBJ2-5	.	TRBV13	few	TGTGCCAGCAGCTCCGGACTACATCAAGAGACCCAGTACTTC	CASSSGLHQETQYF
TRBJ2-5	.	TRBV3-1	.	TGTGCCAGCAACGCAGGGGTCCAGGAGACCCAGTACTTC	CASNAGVQETQYF
TRBJ2-1	TRBD2	TRBV6-5	few	TGTGCCAGCAGTTACTCCGGACTAGCGGGGGATGAGCAGTTCTTC	CASSYSGLAGDEQFF
TRBJ2-6	.	TRBV24-1	.	TGTGCCATCGGCGGCAGTGGCTCTGGGGCCAACGTCCTGACTTTC	CAIGGSGSGANVLTF
TRBJ2-1	.	TRBV7-3	few	TGTGCCAGCAGCTTTCGAACCCACCACGGGGATGAGCAGTTCTTC	CASSFRTHHGDEQFF
TRBJ1-2	.	TRBV7-2	many	TGTGCCAGCAGCCCAGGGGTCGGCTACACCTTC	CASSPGVGYTF
TRBJ2-7	.	TRBV29-1	few	TGCAGCGTTGAAGATTCCGGGGGCCCCAACGAGCAGTACTTC	CSVEDSGGPNEQYF
TRBJ2-7	.	TRBV6-1	.	TGTGCCAGCAGGGCCAGGGCGACTCTTCTTGGCTACGAGCAGTACTTC	CASRARATLLGYEQYF
TRBJ1-2	TRBD1	TRBV3-1	.	TGTGCCAGCAGCCAAAGACAGGGAACCCATGGCTACACCTTC	CASSQRQGTHGYTF
TRBJ2-5	.	TRBV6-5	.	TGTGCCAGCAGTGGGGCATACCAAGAGACCCAGTACTTC	CASSGAYQETQYF
TRBJ1-4	.	TRBV28	few	TGTGCCAGCAGTTTCATAGGTGAAAAACTGTTTTTT	CASSFIGEKLFF
TRBJ2-5	.	TRBV5-1	.	TGCGCCAGCAGCCCGCGACAGGGCGGGGTTCAAGAGACCCAGTACTTC	CASSPRQGGVQETQYF
TRBJ2-2	.	TRBV3-1	few	TGTGCCAGCAGCCAAGGGCCCAGGGAGAACGGGGAGCTGTTTTTT	CASSQGPRENGELFF
TRBJ1-2	TRBD1	TRBV11-3	.	TGTGCCAGCAGCACCGGGACAGGGGGCCATGGCTATGGCTACACCTTC	CASSTGTGGHGYGYTF
TRBJ2-7	TRBD1	TRBV7-9	.	TGTGCCAGCAGCCCTTACAGGACAGGGGGCAATGAGCAGTACTTC	CASSPYRTGGNEQYF
TRBJ2-5	.	TRBV7-3	.	TGTGCCAGCAGCTCCTTAGCAGGGGGGGGCCGAGAGACCCAGTACTTC	CASSSLAGGGRETQYF
TRBJ2-2	.	TRBV9	.	TGTGCCAGCAGCGTAGAGAGGGGGGGCGGCACCGGGGAGCTGTTTTTT	CASSVERGGGTGELFF
TRBJ2-6	.	TRBV4-1	few	TGCGCCAGCAGCCAAGTTAGAGATCGCTCTGGGGCCAACGTCCTGACTTTC	CASSQVRDRSGANVLTF
TRBJ2-5	.	TRBV7-6	few	TGTGCCAGCAGCTATGTAGATTGGCCCGAGACCCAGTACTTC	CASSYVDWPETQYF
TRBJ2-2	TRBD2	TRBV7-8	.	TGTGCCAGCAGCTCGCCTTTAGCGGGGGCCGAGGAGCTGTTTTTT	CASSSPLAGAEELFF
TRBJ2-3	.	TRBV9	.	TGTGCCAGCAGCGTAGGGTGGGATACGCAGTATTTT	CASSVGWDTQYF